This T cell receptor beta chain derives from a study of T cells in Graves' hyperthyroidism and ophthalmopathy. The investigators amplified TCR beta CDR3 regions from RNA transcripts. HTBI primers were employed in a first-round RT-PCR of the TCR CDR3. In TCRdb, the multiplex PCR reads were re-called with MiXCR into one record per CDR3 protein. Of a few hundred thousand distinct CDR3 sequences in the sample, approximately 23% are singletons; the top ten hold 64%. The CDR3 is made up of 13 amino acids. Germline loops: CDR1 LNHDA, CDR2 SQIVND (reference sequence). Trimming shortened V by 4 bases and J by 3 bases, and 9 bases separated the two germline ends. Study results and caveats: Peripheral blood also featured most of the thyroid clonotypes expanded above 0.001. Patients with ophthalmopathy were separated from those with stable hyperthyroidism by a 13 V-J model.

A note on this clonotype: The antigen remains unidentified.

The clonotype comes from a man in his thirties or forties with Graves' ophthalmopathy. The J gene is TRBJ2-5, the V gene TRBV19, with a possible D match to TRBD1 (5 bases). Input material: blood. In nucleotides, the CDR3 is TGTGCCAGTAGTAGTCCAGGGAAAGAGACCCAGTACTTC. Its translation: CASSSPGKETQYF.